This T cell receptor (beta chain) derives from a study of vaccination and CD4 T cells after COVID-19. Sequencing of cultured CD4+ T cell DNA used the Oncomine TCR Beta short-read assay. TCRdb ran MiXCR on the PCR reads and lists one entry per CDR3 protein. The sample lists 25,000 or so distinct CDR3 sequences; around 64% were seen once. Points on this clonotype: The target antigen is unknown.

This CDR3 comprises 16 residues. Treatment defined: approximately 9-day PBMC culture with coronavirus spike peptide pools or control peptides (ViraFEST assay). The sequence derives from a human donor who received a COVID-19 vaccine. The chain recombines TRBV21-1 with TRBJ2-3; the DNA was not used to check the table's D call, TRBD1. TRBV21-1 is listed as a pseudogene. Sequenced here: CD4+ T cells from blood, cultured in vitro, sampled after SARS-CoV-2 vaccination. The CDR3 DNA follows: TGTGCCAGCAGCACCCGACAGCTACTTAACACAGATACGCAGTATTTT. This encodes CASSTRQLLNTDTQYF.